This passage covers 26 T cell receptor beta chains from one sample sequenced in a study of T cells in localized non-small cell lung cancer. The method was immunoSEQ multiplex PCR; TCRdb's version includes in-frame clones alone and lacks a portion of them. Found here are tens of thousands of clones, roughly 90% of them singletons; the top ten hold roughly 29%. The starting material was peripheral blood, obtained before any cancer treatment. Every receptor here comes from a male donor aged 60 or over with stage I squamous cell lung carcinoma.

This chain links TRBV5-1 with TRBJ2-5; the D is unclear. V lost 1 base and J 4 bases, leaving 20 bases between the germline ends. From germline, CDR1 is SGHRS and CDR2 YFSETQ. The CDR3 is 17 residues long. The CDR3 reads CASSLSRLTPALETQYF. In DNA, the CDR3 is TGCGCCAGCAGCTTGTCCCGCCTGACACCGGCCCTAGAGACCCAGTACTTC.

The J gene is TRBJ2-5, the V gene TRBV30, with D tentatively TRBD1 (8 bases). The CDR3 sequence is 15 residues long. Trimming pared 3 bases from V and 5 bases from J, leaving 19 bases between. The germline V gene has CDR1 GTSNPN and CDR2 SVGIG (reference sequence). In nucleotides, the CDR3 is TGTGCCTGGAGGGAAGGACAGGGAGGGCGGGAGACCCAGTACTTC. This codes for CAWREGQGGRETQYF.

V and J are TRBV6-5 and TRBJ1-2; 7 bases fit TRBD1. The CDR3 has 14 residues. Trimming at V came to 6 bases and at J to 0 bases, leaving 4 bases not matched to a gene. Germline CDR1 and CDR2: MNHEY and SVGAGI. Here the CDR3 DNA reads TGTGCCAGCAGGGGGGACAGCTCTAACTATGGCTACACCTTC. Protein product: CASRGDSSNYGYTF.

This sequence joins TRBV6-1 and TRBJ1-5; TRBD1 might be the D (5 bases). Trimming shortened V by 0 bases and J by 5 bases, and 20 bases separated the two germline ends. Germline values: CDR1 MNHNS, CDR2 SASEGT. The CDR3 loop spans 18 amino acids. The CDR3 reads CASSEALGGNGFDQPQHF. The CDR3 nucleotides read TGTGCCAGCAGTGAAGCGCTGGGGGGGAATGGTTTTGATCAGCCCCAGCATTTT.

This clone was recorded only once. V is TRBV4-3 and J is TRBJ2-3, with unresolved D. V lost 0 bases and J 8 bases, leaving 9 bases between the germline ends. The length of the CDR3 is 13 residues. Germline V gene data show CDR1 as LGHNA and CDR2 as YSLEER. The CDR3 nucleotides read TGCGCCAGCAGCCAAGAATTCCGTACTACGCAGTATTTT. Encoded protein: CASSQEFRTTQYF.

V is TRBV2 and J is TRBJ1-4; 7 positions match TRBD1. Germline values: CDR1 SNHLY, CDR2 FYNNEI. J gave up 7 bases and V 0 bases, and 5 bases lay outside the gene matches. The CDR3 has 15 residues. The CDR3 coding sequence is TGTGCCAGCAGTGAAGCCTGGCAGGGGGGTGAAAAACTGTTTTTT. Protein product: CASSEAWQGGEKLFF.

The V gene is TRBV29-1, the J gene TRBJ2-3; 9 nucleotides align to TRBD2. Germline loops: CDR1 SQVTM, CDR2 ANQGSEA. CDR3 length equals 15 residues. Unmatched junction bases numbered 6, after V lost 5 bases and J lost 0 bases. Here the CDR3 DNA reads TGCAGCGTTCCTAAGACTAGCGGAAGCACAGATACGCAGTATTTT. Amino acids: CSVPKTSGSTDTQYF.

The rearrangement links TRBV11-2 to TRBJ2-1, with TRBD2 identical over 13 bases. CDR1 is SGHAT and CDR2 is FQNNGV in the germline V gene. J gave up 13 bases and V 5 bases, and 11 bases lay outside the gene matches. The CDR3 loop spans 15 amino acids. CDR3 bases: TGTGCCAGCAGCCCGAACAAGGGACTAGCGGGGACCCAGTTCTTC. Its protein product is CASSPNKGLAGTQFF.

The gene calls are TRBV13 and TRBJ2-7, with 12 positions matching TRBD2. The ends lost 5 bases at V and 3 bases at J; junction bases unmatched: 5. Per the germline V gene, CDR1 is PRHDT and CDR2 is FYEKMQ (reference sequence). This CDR3 contains 15 residues. CDR3 sequence: CASSTRTSGVYEQYF. Here the CDR3 DNA reads TGTGCCAGCAGCACCCGGACTAGCGGGGTCTACGAGCAGTACTTC.

The chain has TRBV7-9 and TRBJ2-5, with 8 positions matching TRBD1. This CDR3 region has 13 residues. The junction had 4 bases not matched to a gene; V was cut back by 5 bases and J by 5 bases. The germline gives CDR1 SEHNR, CDR2 FQNEAQ (reference sequence). The CDR3 protein is CASSLTGGETQYF. Written as DNA, the CDR3 is TGTGCCAGCAGCCTTACAGGGGGTGAGACCCAGTACTTC.

This sequence joins TRBV29-1 and TRBJ1-2; D is uncertain. Germline values: CDR1 SQVTM, CDR2 ANQGSEA. The CDR3 spans 12 residues. Trimming cost V 1 base and J 3 bases, with 6 bases left between them. In DNA form, the CDR3 reads TGCAGCGTTGAAGGGGCACACTATGGCTACACCTTC. Translated: CSVEGAHYGYTF.

Here the CDR3 reads CASSPRLAGTTYNEQFF. CDR3 coding DNA: TGTGCCAGCAGCCCCCGACTAGCGGGGACGACCTACAATGAGCAGTTCTTC. This chain connects TRBV7-9 to TRBJ2-1; 11 nucleotides line up with TRBD2. Germline CDR1 SEHNR, CDR2 FQNEAQ (reference sequence). This CDR3 region has 17 residues. Trimming at V came to 5 bases and at J to 2 bases, leaving 8 bases not matched to a gene.

V is TRBV6-5 and J is TRBJ2-7, with D uncertain. The CDR3 contains 11 residues. CDR1 and CDR2 (germline): MNHEY, SVGAGI. The V end lost 5 bases, the J end lost 6 bases, and 8 bases lay between the germline ends. The CDR3: CASSTPPEQYF. The CDR3 DNA reads as TGTGCCAGCAGTACCCCCCCCGAGCAGTACTTC.

The chain links TRBV20-1 to TRBJ2-3; no definite D call. CDR1 DFQATT and CDR2 SNEGSKA come from the germline V gene (reference sequence). The CDR3 length is 10 residues. The V and J ends lost 3 bases and 6 bases respectively, with 4 bases between them. DNA of the CDR3: TGCAGTGCTAGTGAGGATACGCAGTATTTT. This translates into CSASEDTQYF.

The V and J genes are TRBV18 and TRBJ2-5; no clear D. Germline values: CDR1 KGHSH, CDR2 LQKENI. CDR3 length equals 15 residues. Trimming left V 6 bases short and J 2 bases short, with 16 bases between. CDR3 sequence (DNA): TGTGCCAGCTCCGGCTCCTTTCTCAAACAAGAGACCCAGTACTTC. Translated: CASSGSFLKQETQYF.

J is TRBJ2-7 and V is TRBV2; no reliable D call. The CDR3 is 12 amino acids. V lost 3 bases and J 0 bases, leaving 3 bases between the germline ends. CDR1 is SNHLY, CDR2 FYNNEI, per germline. CDR3 residues: CASSDYSYEQYF. CDR3 bases: TGTGCCAGCAGTGACTACTCCTACGAGCAGTACTTC.

CDR3: CASSPGGGENIQYF. The CDR3 DNA sequence: TGCGCCAGCAGCCCCGGTGGCGGGGAAAACATTCAGTACTTC. The chain links TRBV5-1 to TRBJ2-4; possibly TRBD2 for D (6 bases). Germline loops: CDR1 SGHRS, CDR2 YFSETQ. CDR3 length: 14 amino acids. V lost 4 bases and J 5 bases, leaving 13 bases between the germline ends.

V is TRBV11-2 and J is TRBJ2-7; maybe TRBD1 (6 bases). Germline values: CDR1 SGHAT, CDR2 FQNNGV. V lost 2 bases and J 3 bases, leaving 8 bases between the germline ends. The CDR3 runs to 13 residues. CDR3 sequence reads: CASSLTQGYEQYF. CDR3 nucleotides: TGTGCCAGCAGCTTAACACAGGGCTACGAGCAGTACTTC.

The chain combines TRBV21-1 with TRBJ1-4; the DNA was not compared with TRBD1, the D call given in the table. TRBV21-1 is a listed pseudogene. CDR3 length: 16 amino acids. The CDR3 reads CASSKAWDSENEKLFF. Written as DNA, the CDR3 is TGTGCCAGCAGCAAAGCGTGGGACAGTGAGAATGAAAAACTGTTTTTT.

The gene calls are TRBV28 and TRBJ2-3; TRBD1 might be the D (6 bases). The CDR3 totals 13 residues. Trimming left V 5 bases short and J 2 bases short, with 8 bases between. Germline CDR1 and CDR2: MDHEN and SYDVKM. This chain's CDR3 is CASSGQFTDTQYF. The DNA for the CDR3 is TGTGCCAGCAGTGGACAGTTCACAGATACGCAGTATTTT.

This chain connects TRBV30 to TRBJ1-3; no clear D gene. V was pared by 3 bases and J by 0 bases, with 6 bases between. CDR3 length: 13 amino acids. Germline CDR1 and CDR2: GTSNPN and SVGIG (reference sequence). CDR3 in amino acids: CAWSGSSGNTIYF. CDR3 nucleotides: TGTGCCTGGAGCGGGAGCTCTGGAAACACCATATATTTT.

The CDR3 DNA sequence: TGTGCCAGCAGTGTTCTGAGGACAGGGAACACTGAAGCTTTCTTT. As protein: CASSVLRTGNTEAFF. The chain uses TRBV6-1 and TRBJ1-1; 7 nucleotides line up with TRBD1. V lost 4 bases and J lost 1; bases outside the gene matches: 6. Germline CDR1 is MNHNS and CDR2 is SASEGT. This CDR3 is 15 amino acids long.

The chain links TRBV25-1 to TRBJ1-1; maybe TRBD1 (5 bases). The CDR3 covers 10 residues. Germline V gene data show CDR1 as MGHDK and CDR2 as SYGVNS. V was shortened by 8 bases and J by 11 bases, with 12 bases between the two germline ends. CDR3 in amino acids: CASGTDGAFF. The CDR3 nucleotides are TGTGCCAGCGGGACGGATGGGGCTTTCTTT.

This clone was detected once. This chain connects TRBV5-1 to TRBJ2-2; 7 bases match TRBD2. Germline V gives CDR1 SGHRS, CDR2 YFSETQ. The length of the CDR3 is 14 residues. V dropped 4 bases and J dropped 1; count of bases not matched to a gene: 1. The CDR3 DNA sequence: TGCGCCAGCAGCCGCGGGGGGAACACCGGGGAGCTGTTTTTT. Its protein is CASSRGGNTGELFF.

The genes are TRBV7-3 and TRBJ2-1, with D unresolved. The CDR3 spans 15 residues. V lost 3 bases and J 8 bases, leaving 17 bases between the germline ends. CDR1 is SGHTA and CDR2 is FQGTGA in the germline V gene. The CDR3 DNA reads TGTGCCAGCAGCTTTTCGGTCGCATCGGACCATGAGCAGTTCTTC. Amino acid sequence: CASSFSVASDHEQFF.

V usage is TRBV11-2 and J usage is TRBJ2-5; D is unclear. Per the germline V gene, CDR1 is SGHAT and CDR2 is FQNNGV. This CDR3 is built from 14 residues. The V and J ends lost 5 bases and 2 bases respectively, with 12 bases between them. The CDR3 region is CASSPRLGQETQYF. CDR3 sequence (DNA): TGTGCCAGCAGCCCTCGGTTGGGGCAAGAGACCCAGTACTTC.